Detailed here is one T cell receptor beta chain. A read error may explain this, as a much larger clone is one base away. Read coverage stops 3 residues before the CDR3 terminus; the germline J gene supplies the remainder. The data were taken from a study of T cell clonality in common variable immunodeficiency. CDR1 and CDR2 (germline): GTSNPN, SVGIG (reference sequence). The CDR3 length is 14 residues. The assay was immunoSEQ multiplex PCR, and TCRdb's table has in-frame clones only and misses some. The sample has about 47,000 clones, none seen only once. The sequence was collected from a person aged 18 to 75 in good health. The sequenced material came from peripheral blood mononuclear cells. The genes are TRBV30 and TRBJ2-3; 7 bases match TRBD1. Incomplete CDR3 DNA: TGTGCCTGGAGAAGGACAGGTAGCAATCAGCCG. Protein: CAWRRTGSNQP. The complete CDR3 protein is CAWRRTGSNQPQYF.